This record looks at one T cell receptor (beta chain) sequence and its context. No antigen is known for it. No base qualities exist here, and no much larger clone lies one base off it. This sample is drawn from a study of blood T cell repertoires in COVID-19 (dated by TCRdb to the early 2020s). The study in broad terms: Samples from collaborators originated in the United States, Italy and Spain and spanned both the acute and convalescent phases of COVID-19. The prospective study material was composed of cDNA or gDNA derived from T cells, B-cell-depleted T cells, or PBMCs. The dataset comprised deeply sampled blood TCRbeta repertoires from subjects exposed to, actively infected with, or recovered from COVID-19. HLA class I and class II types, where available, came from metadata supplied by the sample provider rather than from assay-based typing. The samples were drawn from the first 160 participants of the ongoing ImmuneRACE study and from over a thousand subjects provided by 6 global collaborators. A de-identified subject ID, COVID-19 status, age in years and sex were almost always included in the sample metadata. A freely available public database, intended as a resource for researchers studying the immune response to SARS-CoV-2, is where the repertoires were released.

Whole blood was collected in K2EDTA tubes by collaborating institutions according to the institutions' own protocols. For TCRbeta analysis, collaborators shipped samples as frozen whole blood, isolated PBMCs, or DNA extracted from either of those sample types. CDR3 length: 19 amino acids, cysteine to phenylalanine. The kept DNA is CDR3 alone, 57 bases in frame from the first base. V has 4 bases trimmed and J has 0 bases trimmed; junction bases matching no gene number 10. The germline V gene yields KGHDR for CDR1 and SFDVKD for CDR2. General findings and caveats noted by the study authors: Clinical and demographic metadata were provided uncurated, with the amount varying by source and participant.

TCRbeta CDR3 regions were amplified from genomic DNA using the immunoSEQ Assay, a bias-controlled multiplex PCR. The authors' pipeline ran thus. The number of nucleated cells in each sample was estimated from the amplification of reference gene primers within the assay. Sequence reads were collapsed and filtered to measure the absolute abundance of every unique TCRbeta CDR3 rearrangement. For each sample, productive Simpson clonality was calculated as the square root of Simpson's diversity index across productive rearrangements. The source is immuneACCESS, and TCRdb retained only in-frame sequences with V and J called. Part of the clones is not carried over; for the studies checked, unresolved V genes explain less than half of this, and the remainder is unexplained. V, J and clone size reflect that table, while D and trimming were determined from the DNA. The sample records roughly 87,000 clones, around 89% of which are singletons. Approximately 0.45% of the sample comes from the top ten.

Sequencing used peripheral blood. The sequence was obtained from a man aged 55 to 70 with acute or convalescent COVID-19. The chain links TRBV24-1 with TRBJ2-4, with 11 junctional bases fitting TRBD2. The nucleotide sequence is TGTGCCACCAGTGAGGCCGGGACTAGCGGACAACTAGCCAAAAACATTCAGTACTTC. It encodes CATSEAGTSGQLAKNIQYF.